This T cell receptor (beta chain) appears in the sequencing data of a study of CD8+ T cells in alopecia areata. About the research overall: The study gave tofacitinib for 6 to 18 months, then 6 months off drug.

There are 13 residues in the CDR3. Trimming shortened V by 4 bases and J by 2 bases, and 9 bases separated the two germline ends. Germline CDR1 and CDR2: MNHEY and SMNVEV (reference sequence). Study results and caveats: Scalp clonality decreased significantly with tofacitinib, and so did expanded CD8+ clones among the top 100.

RNA was isolated and reverse transcribed to cDNA, the sequencing template. Clones were sequenced by immunoSEQ multiplex PCR, and TCRdb holds only the in-frame ones, with some missing. The sample lists about 94,000 clones, 70% to 85% occurring once. In its sample, this clone was seen once. As yet, its antigen is unknown. Other nucleotide sequences in the sample specify the same CDR3. Treatment in this sample: oral pan-JAK inhibitor, 5-10 mg twice daily. Sequences were derived from CD8+ T cells sorted from blood, sampled between weeks 44 and 45, from a patient treated with tofacitinib. The receptor's source is a human donor with alopecia areata. This chain links TRBV27 with TRBJ2-7; D is undetermined. The CDR3 protein is CASSYRAPYEQYF. DNA for the CDR3: TGTGCCAGCAGTTACAGAGCACCCTACGAGCAGTACTTC.